A selection of T cell receptor beta chains follows, all from one sample in a study of early T cells in non-severe SARS-CoV-2 infection. MiXCR, run by TCRdb on the 5' RACE reads, gives a single entry per CDR3 protein. The sample holds about 110,000 distinct CDR3 sequences, 8.5% to 14% seen once. Sequenced input: whole blood. The receptors shown here come from an adult who was a healthcare worker with PCR-confirmed SARS-CoV-2 infection or an uninfected control (not recorded which). The CDR3 runs from the conserved cysteine through the conserved F or W. A D gene is named only where the DNA matches it firmly. Clone size is not always given. Where it is, it says once, few, many or a class for expanded clones.

V: TRBV29-1; length: 11; D: -; size: many; J: TRBJ2-3; CDR3: CSVATTDTQYF; DNA: TGCAGCGTCGCCACTACAGATACGCAGTATTTT
V: TRBV29-1; length: 11; D: -; size: many; J: TRBJ2-3; CDR3: CSVEETNTQYF; DNA: TGCAGCGTTGAAGAGACCAATACGCAGTATTTT
V: TRBV7-9; length: 12; D: -; size: many; J: TRBJ2-7; CDR3: CASSLVPYEQYF; DNA: TGTGCCAGCAGCTTAGTGCCCTACGAGCAGTACTTC
V: TRBV6-1; length: 13; D: -; size: many; J: TRBJ1-2; CDR3: CASSPGVNYGYTF; DNA: TGTGCCAGCAGTCCCGGGGTTAACTATGGCTACACCTTC
V: TRBV19; length: 16; D: -; size: many; J: TRBJ1-5; CDR3: CASSMAGTPYQEPQHF; DNA: TGTGCCAGTAGTATGGCCGGGACACCCTATCAGGAGCCCCAGCATTTT
V: TRBV4-1; length: 16; D: TRBD2; size: -; J: TRBJ2-5; CDR3: CASSQDSGLAGETQYF; DNA: TGCGCCAGCAGCCAAGATTCAGGACTAGCGGGAGAGACCCAGTACTTC
V: TRBV6-1; length: 15; D: -; size: many; J: TRBJ2-2; CDR3: CASSVGRKNTGELFF; DNA: TGTGCCAGCAGTGTTGGGAGGAAGAACACCGGGGAGCTGTTTTTT
V: TRBV20-1; length: 12; D: -; size: many; J: TRBJ2-5; CDR3: CSATPPRETQYF; DNA: TGCAGTGCCACTCCCCCCCGGGAGACCCAGTACTTC
V: TRBV20-1; length: 10; D: -; size: many; J: TRBJ1-2; CDR3: CSARMGGYTF; DNA: TGCAGTGCTAGAATGGGTGGCTACACCTTC
V: TRBV12-3/TRBV12-4; length: 11; D: -; size: many; J: TRBJ2-1; CDR3: CASSSGHEQFF; DNA: TGTGCCAGCAGTTCCGGACATGAGCAGTTCTTC
V: TRBV7-8; length: 16; D: -; size: many; J: TRBJ1-5; CDR3: CASSPLGTGSNQPQHF; DNA: TGTGCCAGCAGCCCATTGGGGACGGGGAGCAATCAGCCCCAGCATTTT
V: TRBV6-2/TRBV6-3; length: 13; D: -; size: few; J: TRBJ2-7; CDR3: CASSYGTTYEQYF; DNA: TGTGCCAGCAGTTACGGGACAACTTACGAGCAGTACTTC
V: TRBV19; length: 14; D: -; size: -; J: TRBJ2-5; CDR3: CASSSPTSQETQYF; DNA: TGTGCCAGTAGCTCCCCAACTAGCCAAGAGACCCAGTACTTC
V: TRBV4-1; length: 16; D: TRBD2; size: few; J: TRBJ2-7; CDR3: CASSQERAGGVVDQYF; DNA: TGCGCCAGCAGCCAAGAGAGGGCGGGAGGGGTCGTCGATCAGTACTTC
V: TRBV29-1; length: 12; D: -; size: many; J: TRBJ2-3; CDR3: CSVINSADTQYF; DNA: TGCAGCGTCATAAATAGCGCTGATACGCAGTATTTT
V: TRBV10-2; length: 14; D: -; size: -; J: TRBJ2-7; CDR3: CASAPGQSTYEQYF; DNA: TGCGCCAGCGCTCCCGGACAGTCTACCTACGAGCAGTACTTC
V: TRBV7-2; length: 18; D: -; size: many; J: TRBJ2-1; CDR3: CASSLAGGWRSSYNEQFF; DNA: TGTGCCAGCAGCTTAGCTGGTGGCTGGCGGAGCTCCTACAATGAGCAGTTCTTC
V: TRBV27; length: 13; D: -; size: many; J: TRBJ2-1; CDR3: CASSWLSRDEQFF; DNA: TGTGCCAGCAGTTGGCTTAGTCGCGATGAGCAGTTCTTC
V: TRBV2; length: 15; D: -; size: -; J: TRBJ1-6; CDR3: CASWQGSSYNSPLHF; DNA: TGTGCCAGCTGGCAGGGCAGCTCCTATAATTCACCCCTCCACTTT
V: TRBV10-2; length: 15; D: -; size: many; J: TRBJ2-2; CDR3: CASSEWSTLTGELSF; DNA: TGCGCCAGCAGTGAATGGAGTACATTGACCGGGGAGCTGTCTTTT
V: TRBV28; length: 14; D: -; size: few; J: TRBJ1-5; CDR3: CASSFPVRNQPQHF; DNA: TGTGCCAGCAGTTTTCCCGTACGAAATCAGCCCCAGCATTTT
V: TRBV28; length: 12; D: -; size: -; J: TRBJ2-7; CDR3: CASSLADYEQYF; DNA: TGTGCCAGCAGTTTAGCGGATTACGAGCAGTACTTC
V: TRBV11-2; length: 11; D: -; size: -; J: TRBJ1-1; CDR3: CASSSSPPAFF; DNA: TGTGCCAGCAGCTCGTCCCCCCCAGCTTTCTTT
V: TRBV11-1; length: 15; D: -; size: few; J: TRBJ2-7; CDR3: CASSLKRGSDREQYF; DNA: TGTGCCAGCAGCTTAAAAAGGGGTTCGGATAGAGAGCAGTACTTC
V: TRBV5-1; length: 17; D: TRBD2; size: -; J: TRBJ2-3; CDR3: CASSLYPAGEGEGTQYF; DNA: TGCGCCAGCAGCTTGTATCCAGCGGGAGAGGGAGAAGGTACGCAGTATTTT
V: TRBV29-1; length: 14; D: TRBD2; size: -; J: TRBJ2-7; CDR3: CSDYASGAGYEQYF; DNA: TGCAGCGACTACGCTAGCGGGGCGGGGTACGAGCAGTACTTC
V: TRBV12-3/TRBV12-4; length: 15; D: TRBD1; size: many; J: TRBJ2-3; CDR3: CASSLRGQGSDTQYF; DNA: TGTGCCAGCAGTCTCCGAGGACAGGGGTCAGATACGCAGTATTTT
V: TRBV24-1; length: 11; D: -; size: many; J: TRBJ2-3; CDR3: CATSLRDTQYF; DNA: TGTGCCACCAGCCTTCGGGATACGCAGTATTTT
V: TRBV20-1; length: 14; D: TRBD2; size: -; J: TRBJ2-1; CDR3: CSAAFTGGPNEQFF; DNA: TGCAGTGCCGCCTTCACGGGAGGGCCTAATGAGCAGTTCTTC
V: TRBV7-8; length: 15; D: TRBD1; size: -; J: TRBJ2-7; CDR3: CASSHKRTGGYEQYF; DNA: TGTGCCAGCAGCCACAAACGGACAGGGGGCTACGAGCAGTACTTC
V: TRBV11-2; length: 12; D: -; size: many; J: TRBJ2-7; CDR3: CASSPSNYEQYF; DNA: TGTGCCAGCAGCCCCTCAAATTACGAGCAGTACTTC
V: TRBV30; length: 16; D: -; size: many; J: TRBJ2-7; CDR3: CAWSVPVLSSGYEQYF; DNA: TGTGCCTGGAGTGTCCCAGTGCTGTCCAGCGGCTACGAGCAGTACTTC
V: TRBV6-2/TRBV6-3; length: 15; D: -; size: -; J: TRBJ2-2; CDR3: CASTHRTQNTGELFF; DNA: TGTGCCAGCACCCATAGGACACAGAACACCGGGGAGCTGTTTTTT
V: TRBV29-1; length: 11; D: TRBD2; size: many; J: TRBJ2-7; CDR3: CSVWLAGEQYF; DNA: TGCAGCGTTTGGTTAGCGGGTGAGCAGTACTTC
V: TRBV5-1; length: 15; D: TRBD2; size: few; J: TRBJ2-7; CDR3: CASSLLSSGIYEQYF; DNA: TGCGCCAGCAGCTTGCTGTCTAGCGGGATCTACGAGCAGTACTTC
V: TRBV7-6; length: 14; D: TRBD2; size: few; J: TRBJ2-6; CDR3: CASGIAGEANVLTF; DNA: TGTGCCAGCGGTATAGCGGGAGAGGCCAACGTCCTGACTTTC
V: TRBV7-9; length: 15; D: TRBD2; size: -; J: TRBJ2-7; CDR3: CASSSPGTSGREQYF; DNA: TGTGCCAGCAGCTCTCCCGGGACTAGCGGGAGAGAGCAGTACTTC
V: TRBV20-1; length: 14; D: -; size: many; J: TRBJ2-1; CDR3: CSARDHRGANEQFF; DNA: TGCAGTGCTAGAGATCATCGGGGGGCAAATGAGCAGTTCTTC
V: TRBV20-1; length: 13; D: -; size: many; J: TRBJ1-6; CDR3: CSARGTDNSPLHF; DNA: TGCAGTGCTAGAGGCACAGATAATTCACCCCTCCACTTT
V: TRBV5-6; length: 14; D: -; size: few; J: TRBJ1-2; CDR3: CASSITLQGGGYTF; DNA: TGTGCCAGCAGCATCACCCTCCAGGGAGGCGGCTACACCTTC
V: TRBV29-1; length: 12; D: TRBD1; size: many; J: TRBJ2-5; CDR3: CSIQGQQETQYF; DNA: TGCAGCATCCAGGGACAGCAAGAGACCCAGTACTTC
V: TRBV14; length: 16; D: TRBD1; size: many; J: TRBJ2-7; CDR3: CASSPQWGRGSYEQYF; DNA: TGTGCCAGCAGCCCCCAATGGGGCAGGGGGAGTTACGAGCAGTACTTC
V: TRBV20-1; length: 16; D: TRBD1; size: -; J: TRBJ1-5; CDR3: CSARSGGVYSNQPQHF; DNA: TGCAGTGCTAGATCAGGGGGGGTGTATAGCAATCAGCCCCAGCATTTT